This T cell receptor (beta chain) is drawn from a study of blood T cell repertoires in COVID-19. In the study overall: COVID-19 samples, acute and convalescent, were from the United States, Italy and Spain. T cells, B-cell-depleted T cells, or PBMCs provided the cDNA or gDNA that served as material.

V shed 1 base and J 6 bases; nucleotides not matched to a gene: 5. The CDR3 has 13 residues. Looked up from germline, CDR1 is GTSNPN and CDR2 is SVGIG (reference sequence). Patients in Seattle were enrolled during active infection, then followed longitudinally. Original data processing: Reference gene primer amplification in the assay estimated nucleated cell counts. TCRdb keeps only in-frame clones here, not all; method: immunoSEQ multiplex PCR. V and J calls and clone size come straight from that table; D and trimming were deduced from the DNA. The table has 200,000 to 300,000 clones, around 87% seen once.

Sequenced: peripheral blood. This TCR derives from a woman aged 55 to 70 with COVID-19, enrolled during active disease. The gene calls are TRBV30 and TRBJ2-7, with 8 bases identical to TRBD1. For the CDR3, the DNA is TGTGCCTGGAGTGACAGGGGGTCGGGCGAGCAGTACTTC. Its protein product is CAWSDRGSGEQYF.